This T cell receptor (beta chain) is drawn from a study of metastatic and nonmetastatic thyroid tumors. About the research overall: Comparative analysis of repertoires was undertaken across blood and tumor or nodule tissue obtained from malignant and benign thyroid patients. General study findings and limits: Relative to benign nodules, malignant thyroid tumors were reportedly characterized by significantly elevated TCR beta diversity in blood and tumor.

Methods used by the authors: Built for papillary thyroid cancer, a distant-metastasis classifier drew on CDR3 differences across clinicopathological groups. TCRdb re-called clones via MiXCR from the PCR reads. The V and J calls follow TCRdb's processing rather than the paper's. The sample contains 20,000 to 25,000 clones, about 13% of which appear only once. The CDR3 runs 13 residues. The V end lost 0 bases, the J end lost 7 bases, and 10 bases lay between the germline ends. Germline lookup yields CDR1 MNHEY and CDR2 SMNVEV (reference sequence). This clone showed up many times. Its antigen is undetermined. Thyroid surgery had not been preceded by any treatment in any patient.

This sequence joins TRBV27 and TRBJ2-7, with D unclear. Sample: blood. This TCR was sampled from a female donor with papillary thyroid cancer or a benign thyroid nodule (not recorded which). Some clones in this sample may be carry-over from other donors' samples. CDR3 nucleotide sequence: TGTGCCAGCAGTTTATCGATCATTCGGGAGCAGTACTTC. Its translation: CASSLSIIREQYF.